These 15 T cell receptor beta chains share one sample of origin, sequenced in a study of blood T cell repertoires in COVID-19 (dated by TCRdb to between 2020 and 2021). Library method: the immunoSEQ multiplex PCR assay. Held by TCRdb, this immuneACCESS table contains in-frame sequences only and omits some clones. Under half of the omission traces to an unresolved V gene where checked; the cause of the rest is unknown. This sample holds about 240,000 clones; approximately 78% were observed only once. Of the sample, roughly an eighth is held by the ten largest clones. The sample taken for sequencing was peripheral blood. The receptors were gathered from a woman between 55 and 75 years old with active or convalescent COVID-19.

The rearrangement links TRBV6-5 to TRBJ2-2; 11 bases agree with TRBD2. Germline CDR1 MNHEY, CDR2 SVGAGI. The CDR3 covers 15 residues. The V gene end was trimmed by 5 bases and the J gene end by 6 bases; junction bases not matched to a gene: 5. The CDR3 nucleotides read TGTGCCAGCAGTCTTAGCGGGGGGGCCCCCGGGGAGCTGTTTTTT. It translates to CASSLSGGAPGELFF.

The chain has TRBV28 and TRBJ1-4; D might be TRBD1 (5 bases). CDR1 is MDHEN and CDR2 is SYDVKM in the germline V gene. The CDR3 is 15 amino acids. V lost 6 bases and J 3 bases, leaving 14 bases between the germline ends. CDR3 coding DNA: TGTGCCAGCAGAATAGGGGATGGTTCTAATGAAAAACTGTTTTTT. It yields the protein CASRIGDGSNEKLFF.

This rearrangement joins TRBV10-3 to TRBJ2-2; tentative D call: TRBD2 (5 bases). CDR1 ENHRY and CDR2 SYGVKD come from the germline V gene. The CDR3 runs to 16 residues. Trimming took 0 bases from V and 4 from J, leaving 12 bases between them. This CDR3 is CAISESDGLLTGELFF. In DNA form, the CDR3 reads TGTGCCATCAGTGAGTCTGACGGACTCCTCACCGGGGAGCTGTTTTTT.

The chain has TRBV4-1 and TRBJ2-1; unclear D gene. Germline CDR1 is MGHRA and CDR2 is YSYEKL. This CDR3 spans 14 amino acids. V lost 2 bases to trimming and J lost 10 bases, with 15 bases between them. The CDR3 spells CASSQPFKAREQFF. In DNA, the CDR3 is TGCGCCAGCAGCCAACCATTCAAGGCCAGGGAGCAGTTCTTC.

The chain links TRBV2 to TRBJ1-2, with 7 bases identical to TRBD1. Germline assignment: CDR1 SNHLY and CDR2 FYNNEI. CDR3 length equals 14 residues. The V segment lost 6 bases and the J segment 4 bases; nucleotides outside the gene matches: 8. DNA for the CDR3: TGTGCCAGCAGGGAAAGGACAGGCATCTATGGCTACACCTTC. This sequence encodes CASRERTGIYGYTF.

The chain joins TRBV10-3 to TRBJ2-2, with D tentatively TRBD1 (6 bases). V gave up 2 bases and J gave up 1 base, with 11 bases separating them. This CDR3 contains 16 residues. CDR1 is ENHRY and CDR2 is SYGVKD in the germline V gene. This chain's CDR3 is CAISEQTGLNTGELFF. CDR3 nucleotides: TGTGCCATCAGTGAGCAGACAGGCCTGAACACCGGGGAGCTGTTTTTT.

This clone has just one count. The chain recombines TRBV2 with TRBJ2-3; no clear D gene. V lost 6 bases and J lost 3, with 16 bases in between. Germline CDR1 is SNHLY and CDR2 is FYNNEI. The CDR3 has 15 amino acids. For the CDR3, the DNA is TGTGCCAGCAGCGCCTACGACTCCTTGACAGATACGCAGTATTTT. It translates to CASSAYDSLTDTQYF.

The CDR3 loop reads CASSPVRSYGRTSGGSTYEQYF. Written as DNA, the CDR3 is TGTGCCAGCTCACCGGTCAGGAGCTATGGGCGGACTAGCGGGGGGTCCACCTACGAGCAGTACTTC. The V call is TRBV18, the J call TRBJ2-7; 14 bases line up with TRBD2. The CDR3 runs 22 residues. Looked up from germline, CDR1 is KGHSH and CDR2 is LQKENI. The ends lost 3 bases at V and 2 bases at J; junction bases unmatched: 21.

This clone was counted at least ten times. The chain is built from TRBV9 and TRBJ1-2, with D possibly TRBD1 on 5 matching bases. The germline V and J ends were trimmed by 6 bases and 9 bases, with 12 bases remaining between them. The CDR3 spans 11 residues. Per germline, CDR1 SGDLS and CDR2 YYNGEE. This chain's CDR3 is CASNWGSSYTF. The CDR3 DNA is TGTGCCAGCAACTGGGGCTCGAGCTACACCTTC.

V and J are TRBV25-1 and TRBJ2-1; TRBD2 agrees at 8 bases. The CDR3 spans 14 residues. CDR1 and CDR2 from the germline V gene are MGHDK and SYGVNS. CDR3 sequence reads: CASVAGSSYNEQFF. DNA of the CDR3: TGTGCATCGGTAGCGGGGAGCTCCTACAATGAGCAGTTCTTC.

This chain connects TRBV5-6 to TRBJ2-3; D is possibly TRBD1 (6 bases). The CDR3 consists of 16 residues. Germline loops: CDR1 SGHDT, CDR2 YYEEEE. The germline V and J ends were trimmed by 4 bases and 2 bases, with 17 bases remaining between them. The chain's CDR3 is CASSPGPGAVTDTQYF. The CDR3 DNA sequence: TGTGCCAGCAGCCCGGGTCCAGGGGCCGTCACAGATACGCAGTATTTT. Together with reference TRBV5-6 and TRBJ2-3, the CDR3 gives the full variable domain: DAGVTQSPTHLIKTRGQQVTLRCSPKSGHDTVSWYQQALGQGPQFIFQYYEEEERQRGNFPDRFSGHQFPNYSSELNVNALLLGDSALYLCASSPGPGAVTDTQYFGPGTRLTVL.

The chain joins TRBV2 to TRBJ2-7, with 10 bases aligning to TRBD2. V shed 7 bases and J 1 base; nucleotides not matched to a gene: 4. Germline CDR1 reads SNHLY; CDR2 reads FYNNEI. The CDR3 is 14 amino acids. The CDR3 DNA reads as TGTGCCAGCACCCCGGGACTAGCGTCCTACGAGCAGTACTTC. As protein: CASTPGLASYEQYF.

The V and J genes are TRBV11-2 and TRBJ2-2, with TRBD1 matching 9 bases. The CDR3 runs to 16 residues. Germline CDR1 is SGHAT and CDR2 is FQNNGV. With 3 bases clipped from V and 1 base from J, the junction kept 3 bases outside the gene matches. The CDR3 sequence: CASSFGQGRNTGELFF. CDR3 bases: TGTGCCAGCAGCTTTGGACAGGGGAGGAACACCGGGGAGCTGTTTTTT.

The CDR3 region is CASSAQGVSSYEQYF. For the CDR3, the DNA is TGTGCCAGCAGCGCACAGGGTGTGAGCTCCTACGAGCAGTACTTC. The chain uses TRBV5-5 and TRBJ2-7, with D possibly TRBD1 on 6 matching bases. The V end was cut by 4 bases, the J end by 0 bases, with 14 bases between. The germline gives CDR1 SGHKS, CDR2 YYEKEE (reference sequence). CDR3 length: 15 amino acids. Complete variable domain (other parts from reference TRBV5-5 and TRBJ2-7): DAGVTQSPTHLIKTRGQQVTLRCSPISGHKSVSWYQQVLGQGPQFIFQYYEKEERGRGNFPDRFSARQFPNYSSELNVNALLLGDSALYLCASSAQGVSSYEQYFGPGTRLTVT.

The rearrangement links TRBV7-9 to TRBJ1-4; maybe TRBD1 (5 bases). The V and J ends lost 1 base and 8 bases respectively, with 14 bases between them. The V gene's germline CDR1 is SEHNR and CDR2 FQNEAQ (reference sequence). The CDR3 extends over 15 amino acids. The CDR3 DNA sequence: TGTGCCAGCAGCTTAGGGACGGCAGGGCGGGAAAAACTGTTTTTT. Protein: CASSLGTAGREKLFF.